Below are 27 T cell receptor beta chains sequenced from a single sample in a study of metastatic and nonmetastatic thyroid tumors (dated by TCRdb to 2019 to 2021). The library was obtained by PCR. The sequencer was an Illumina HiSeq 4000. The public reads were quality trimmed at Q25 with fastp and then assembled into clones with MiXCR by TCRdb, keeping productive beta chains. The sample table records tens of thousands of clones; over 10% of these occur just once. Roughly 9% of the sample is taken by the ten largest. No patient had received any treatment before thyroid surgery. The specimen sequenced was blood. These receptors were collected from a male donor with papillary thyroid cancer or a benign thyroid nodule (not recorded which). Some clones in this sample may be carry-over from other donors' samples.

This clone occurred a few times. The genes are TRBV5-4 and TRBJ2-5; D possibly corresponds to TRBD1 (5 bases). CDR1 is SGHNT and CDR2 is YYREEE in the germline V gene (reference sequence). This CDR3 comprises 15 residues. V was clipped by 6 bases and J by 3 bases, with 18 bases between them. CDR3 in amino acids: CASTNPGLEEETQYF. Here the CDR3 DNA reads TGTGCCAGCACTAATCCAGGGTTAGAGGAAGAGACCCAGTACTTC.

The CDR3 nucleotides read TGCGCCAGCACCCCCCGGGCCCACGAGGGTGGAGCTTTCTTT. Amino acid sequence: CASTPRAHEGGAFF. The chain is built from TRBV5-1 and TRBJ1-1, with D hard to call. Trimming removed 6 bases from V and 10 bases from J, with 22 bases in between. Germline-derived CDR1 and CDR2 are SGHRS and YFSETQ. This CDR3 has 14 residues.

By proportion, this clone is medium-sized. V usage is TRBV27 and J usage is TRBJ2-7; D is ambiguous. The CDR3 has 12 residues. Trimming stripped 6 bases from V and 3 bases from J, with 9 bases between. CDR1 and CDR2 (germline): MNHEY, SMNVEV (reference sequence). The CDR3 loop is CASRSAFYEQYF. The CDR3 nucleotides read TGTGCCAGCAGATCGGCCTTCTACGAGCAGTACTTC.

This clone showed up many times. The chain carries TRBV20-1 and TRBJ2-2, with D uncertain. Trimming took off 5 bases at V and 5 bases at J, with 9 bases between the two ends. CDR3 length: 12 amino acids. CDR1 is DFQATT, CDR2 SNEGSKA, per germline (reference sequence). CDR3 DNA: TGCAGTGCTGAGGCCCCGACCGGGGAGCTGTTTTTT. It yields the protein CSAEAPTGELFF.

The chain has TRBV27 and TRBJ1-2, with unresolved D. The CDR3 is 13 amino acids. CDR1 is MNHEY, CDR2 SMNVEV, per germline (reference sequence). V was trimmed by 11 bases and J by 0 bases, leaving 13 bases between them. The CDR3 sequence: CAFGTLSNYGYTF. CDR3 DNA: TGTGCCTTCGGTACTTTATCTAACTATGGCTACACCTTC.

This clone was seen repeatedly, ten times or more. V and J are TRBV7-9 and TRBJ2-1; TRBD2 matches 12 bases. This CDR3 region has 15 residues. V was pared by 1 base and J by 7 bases, with 2 bases of the junction left unmatched. Per the germline V gene, CDR1 is SEHNR and CDR2 is FQNEAQ (reference sequence). As DNA, the CDR3 is TGTGCCAGCAGCTTAGGACTAGCGGGAGAGAATGAGCAGTTCTTC. It is translated as CASSLGLAGENEQFF.

Comment on this clone: This may be a read error, as it is one base from a much larger clone. The chain has TRBV9 and TRBJ2-1; 8 bases align to TRBD2. CDR3 length: 16 amino acids. The V gene end was trimmed by 0 bases and the J gene end by 3 bases; junction bases not matched to a gene: 5. Germline loops: CDR1 SGDLS, CDR2 YYNGEE. The CDR3 spells CASSVGVLADYNEQFF. DNA for the CDR3: TGTGCCAGCAGCGTAGGGGTACTAGCGGACTACAATGAGCAGTTCTTC.

This clone was observed a handful of times. The CDR3 sequence: CASSPNREQKLFF. CDR3 nucleotides: TGTGCCAGCTCACCTAACAGGGAGCAAAAACTGTTTTTT. The chain combines TRBV18 with TRBJ1-4; possibly TRBD1 for D (6 bases). This CDR3 has 13 amino acids. V was shortened by 3 bases and J by 9 bases, with 11 bases between the two germline ends. Germline V gene data show CDR1 as KGHSH and CDR2 as LQKENI.

This clone was seen ten or more times. This chain links TRBV7-2 with TRBJ2-7; 16 nucleotides match TRBD2. Germline CDR1 and CDR2: SGHTA and FQGNSA. After removal of 0 bases from V and 10 bases from J, the junction contained 6 bases not matched to a gene. This CDR3 has 16 residues. In DNA form, the CDR3 reads TGTGCCAGCAGCTTAGCCCCGGGACTAGCGGGAGGGGAACAGTACTTC. Translated, it gives CASSLAPGLAGGEQYF.

This clone was detected a few times. This chain connects TRBV5-4 to TRBJ1-3; D might be TRBD1 (6 bases). Trimming left V 5 bases short and J 0 bases short, with 15 bases between. CDR3 size: 16 residues. Per germline, CDR1 SGHNT and CDR2 YYREEE (reference sequence). The CDR3 coding sequence is TGTGCCAGCAGATCAACAGGGACCCACTCTGGAAACACCATATATTTT. Its protein product is CASRSTGTHSGNTIYF. Full variable domain (remainder filled in from reference TRBV5-4 and TRBJ1-3): ETGVTQSPTHLIKTRGQQVTLRCSSQSGHNTVSWYQQALGQGPQFIFQYYREEENGRGNFPPRFSGLQFPNYSSELNVNALELDDSALYLCASRSTGTHSGNTIYFGEGSWLTVV.

Many counts were recorded for this clone. The chain couples TRBV30 to TRBJ1-1; D might be TRBD1 (5 bases). This CDR3 is built from 11 residues. V lost 6 bases to trimming and J lost 11 bases, with 16 bases between them. Germline assignment: CDR1 GTSNPN and CDR2 SVGIG (reference sequence). The CDR3 nucleotides are TGTGCCTGCTCTGCTGGGGGGAGGGCTTTCTTT. Its protein product is CACSAGGRAFF.

This clone was detected many times. The chain has TRBV28 and TRBJ2-1; tentative D call: TRBD1 (6 bases). The V end lost 6 bases, the J end lost 7 bases, and 16 bases lay between the germline ends. The V gene's germline CDR1 is MDHEN and CDR2 SYDVKM. This CDR3 has 14 amino acids. The CDR3 spells CASSPERGWNEQFF. The DNA for the CDR3 is TGTGCCAGCAGCCCCGAGAGGGGGTGGAATGAGCAGTTCTTC.

This clone was counted many times. The junction and the germline gene differ at one end; a read error may be behind it. The chain links TRBV4-1 to TRBJ2-1, with 7 bases matching TRBD2. The CDR3 extends over 14 amino acids. Germline values: CDR1 MGHRA, CDR2 YSYEKL. The CDR3 coding sequence is TGCGCCAGCAGCCAAGAAACCGTCCGGACTAGTATCCTCTTC. Translated: CASSQETVRTSILF.

About this clone: This may be a read error: a much more frequent sequence differs by one nucleotide. The chain uses TRBV19 and TRBJ2-5, with a tentative D call TRBD2 (5 bases). Trimming took off 1 base at V and 5 bases at J, with 14 bases between the two ends. From germline, CDR1 is LNHDA and CDR2 SQIVND (reference sequence). The CDR3 length is 15 residues. This CDR3 is CASSIGPSRGETQYF. The DNA for the CDR3 is TGTGCCAGTAGTATAGGCCCTAGCCGGGGTGAGACCCAGTACTTC. The full variable domain, with the rest looked up from reference TRBV19 and TRBJ2-5, is DGGITQSPKYLFRKEGQNVTLSCEQNLNHDAMYWYRQDPGQGLRLIYYSQIVNDFQKGDIAEGYSVSREKKESFPLTVTSAQKNPTAFYLCASSIGPSRGETQYFGPGTRLLVL.

This chain joins TRBV3-1 and TRBJ1-5; D is possibly TRBD1 (5 bases). The germline CDR1 and CDR2 sequences are LGHDT and YNNKEL (reference sequence). This CDR3 spans 15 amino acids. Trimming took off 2 bases at V and 3 bases at J, with 11 bases between the two ends. This CDR3 reads CASSQKGYHNQPQHF. CDR3 DNA sequence: TGTGCCAGCAGCCAAAAGGGGTACCACAATCAGCCCCAGCATTTT.

By sample fraction, this clone is medium-sized (0.01 to 0.1%). The V call is TRBV6-1, the J call TRBJ1-6; 7 bases line up with TRBD1. The junction had 8 bases not matched to a gene; V was cut back by 6 bases and J by 6 bases. This CDR3 spans 15 amino acids. Germline V gene data show CDR1 as MNHNS and CDR2 as SASEGT. In nucleotides, the CDR3 is TGTGCCAGCAGGCTAGGGGGACAGTCTAATTCACCCCTCCACTTT. This translates into CASRLGGQSNSPLHF.

This sequence joins TRBV7-6 and TRBJ1-5, with 10 nucleotides matching TRBD1. V gave up 5 bases and J gave up 8 bases; unmatched junction bases: 6. The CDR3 covers 14 residues. The germline V gene encodes CDR1 SGHVS and CDR2 FNYEAQ. The CDR3 reads CASSLTGGSEPQHF. The CDR3 nucleotides are TGTGCCAGCAGCCTGACAGGGGGCAGTGAGCCCCAGCATTTT.

This clone was seen a few times. V usage is TRBV3-1 and J usage is TRBJ1-2; the D gene is possibly TRBD1 (6 bases). The CDR3 has 15 amino acids. The germline V and J ends were trimmed by 0 bases and 4 bases, with 12 bases remaining between them. Germline assignment: CDR1 LGHDT and CDR2 YNNKEL (reference sequence). The CDR3 region has the DNA TGTGCCAGCAGCCAAGATCTGGTAGGGGGCTATGGCTACACCTTC. Amino acids: CASSQDLVGGYGYTF.

This clone was detected ten times or more. The chain carries TRBV10-2 and TRBJ1-6; TRBD1 matches at 7 bases. V dropped 7 bases and J dropped 7; count of bases not matched to a gene: 10. From germline, CDR1 is WSHSY and CDR2 SAAADI. This CDR3 is built from 15 residues. DNA for the CDR3: TGCGCCAGCAAGGGGGGAGGGGACAGAAATTCACCCCTCCACTTT. Translated: CASKGGGDRNSPLHF.

The gene calls are TRBV6-1 and TRBJ2-7; D unclear. Germline CDR1 and CDR2: MNHNS and SASEGT. The CDR3 length is 13 residues. With 7 bases removed from V and 4 bases from J, the gap between germline ends came to 14 bases. The CDR3 coding sequence is TGTGCCAGCACCCCGGCCAGCTATTACGAGCAGTACTTC. Translation: CASTPASYYEQYF.

This clone has at least ten counts. The chain joins TRBV20-1 to TRBJ1-2, with TRBD1 as a possible D gene (6 bases). CDR1 and CDR2 (germline): DFQATT, SNEGSKA (reference sequence). Trimming stripped 5 bases from V and 4 bases from J, with 14 bases between. The CDR3 covers 13 residues. CDR3 coding DNA: TGCAGTGCTCCGCCAGGGGTAGGCTATGGCTACACCTTC. Protein product: CSAPPGVGYGYTF.

This clone was recorded at least ten times. The gene calls are TRBV6-1 and TRBJ2-2; perhaps TRBD1 as D (5 bases). Trimming removed 1 base at V and 4 bases at J, with 16 bases between. The CDR3 has 17 residues. Germline CDR1 and CDR2: MNHNS and SASEGT. The CDR3: CASSEVESTVPTGELFF. CDR3 DNA: TGTGCCAGCAGTGAAGTAGAATCGACAGTTCCCACCGGGGAGCTGTTTTTT.

This clone was observed at least ten times. This chain connects TRBV29-1 to TRBJ2-7, with D maybe TRBD1 (6 bases). CDR3 size: 15 residues. Germline V lookup: CDR1 SQVTM, CDR2 ANQGSEA. Deletions cut 2 bases from V and 4 bases from J, with 18 bases between. The CDR3 DNA reads as TGCAGCGTTGAAAGGGGAACAGGGATGGGGTACGAGCAGTACTTC. Amino acid sequence: CSVERGTGMGYEQYF.

There are a few counts of this clone. The chain recombines TRBV2 with TRBJ2-4, with no clear D. This CDR3 has 13 amino acids. Trimming removed 7 bases at V and 1 base at J, with 8 bases between. In germline, CDR1 is SNHLY, CDR2 FYNNEI. Written as DNA, the CDR3 is TGTGCCAGCAACCCGTGGGCCAAAAACATTCAGTACTTC. Translation gives CASNPWAKNIQYF.

There are many counts of this clone. Within the sample, other DNA sequences also encode this same CDR3. This chain joins TRBV10-3 and TRBJ2-3, with 12 nucleotides matching TRBD2. With 5 bases clipped from V and 2 bases from J, the junction kept 5 bases outside the gene matches. This CDR3 region has 16 residues. The germline CDR1 and CDR2 sequences are ENHRY and SYGVKD. As DNA, the CDR3 is TGTGCCATCAGTCCTCTAGCGGGAGGGTTCACAGATACGCAGTATTTT. Protein sequence: CAISPLAGGFTDTQYF.

The sample holds many counts of this clone. V and J are TRBV7-9 and TRBJ1-1, with D perhaps TRBD1 (6 bases). The germline V and J ends were trimmed by 2 bases and 0 bases, with 10 bases remaining between them. CDR3 length equals 15 residues. Germline lookup yields CDR1 SEHNR and CDR2 FQNEAQ (reference sequence). Here the CDR3 DNA reads TGTGCCAGCAGCTTATTAGGACAGATGAACACTGAAGCTTTCTTT. Encoded protein: CASSLLGQMNTEAFF.

The gene calls are TRBV6-5 and TRBJ1-4; D gene uncertain. CDR3 size: 14 residues. V dropped 6 bases and J dropped 0 bases, with 8 bases sitting between them. Germline V gene data show CDR1 as MNHEY and CDR2 as SVGAGI. The CDR3 nucleotides read TGTGCCAGCAGGTACACTACAACTAATGAAAAACTGTTTTTT. Translated, it gives CASRYTTTNEKLFF.